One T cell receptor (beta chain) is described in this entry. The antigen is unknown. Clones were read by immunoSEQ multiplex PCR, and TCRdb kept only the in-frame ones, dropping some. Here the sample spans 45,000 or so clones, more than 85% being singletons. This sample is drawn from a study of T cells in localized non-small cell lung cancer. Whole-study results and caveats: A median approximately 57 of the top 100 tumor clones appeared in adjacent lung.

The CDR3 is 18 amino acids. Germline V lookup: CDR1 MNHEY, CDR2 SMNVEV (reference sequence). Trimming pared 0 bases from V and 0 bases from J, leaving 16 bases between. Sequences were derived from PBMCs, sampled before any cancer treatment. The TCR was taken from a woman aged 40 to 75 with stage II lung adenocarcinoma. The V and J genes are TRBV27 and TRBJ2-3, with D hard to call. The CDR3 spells CASSLSWVNTLSTDTQYF. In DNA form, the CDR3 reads TGTGCCAGCAGTTTATCGTGGGTCAACACACTGAGCACAGATACGCAGTATTTT.